The T cell receptor beta chain described here comes from a study of cytomegalovirus exposure and HLA in healthy donors. General study findings and limits: Some V segments, TRBV6-2 and TRBV6-3 among them, were indistinguishable and were therefore excluded. Confirmation was obtained in vitro that three CMV-associated chains are specific for CMV antigens.

This clone was found a few times. Its antigen remains unidentified. Researchers ran the PCR with 60 Vbeta and 13 Jbeta primers. Repertoires were generated with immunoSEQ multiplex PCR, while TCRdb's copy carries only in-frame clones and drops some. Of 90,000 to 120,000 clones in the sample, approximately 80% were seen once. Germline values: CDR1 SGHRS, CDR2 YFSETQ. Trimming took off 4 bases at V and 8 bases at J, with 9 bases between the two ends. The CDR3 extends over 12 amino acids. The chain couples TRBV5-1 to TRBJ2-2; D might be TRBD1 (6 bases). Material: PBMCs. This TCR derives from a male donor in good health and CMV-seronegative. Written as DNA, the CDR3 is TGCGCCAGCAGCGTTCAGGGGGGGGAGCTGTTTTTT. Its protein is CASSVQGGELFF.